Below, 28 T cell receptor beta chains from the same sample are listed, as sequenced in a study of cytomegalovirus exposure and HLA in healthy donors. Generated by immunoSEQ multiplex PCR, the TCRdb table keeps only in-frame clones and is missing some. This repertoire shows 150,000 to 200,000 clones, under 90% found once; its top ten account for 10%. Source material: PBMCs. These TCRs come from a woman aged 18-29 years in good health and CMV-seropositive.

V usage is TRBV7-9 and J usage is TRBJ2-2; maybe TRBD2 (6 bases). There are 15 residues in the CDR3. Germline V lookup: CDR1 SEHNR, CDR2 FQNEAQ (reference sequence). Trimming took 1 base from V and 5 from J, leaving 11 bases between them. This CDR3 reads CASSLVRERTGELFF. The CDR3 bases are TGTGCCAGCAGCTTAGTTCGGGAGCGAACCGGGGAGCTGTTTTTT.

This clone was detected a few times. The chain combines TRBV19 with TRBJ1-5; TRBD1 is a possible D gene (5 bases). CDR3 length: 15 residues. V was clipped by 7 bases and J by 8 bases, with 21 bases between them. The germline gives CDR1 LNHDA, CDR2 SQIVND (reference sequence). CDR3 loop: CASNPSKRDSEPQHF. The CDR3 DNA follows: TGTGCCAGTAATCCCAGTAAAAGGGACTCGGAGCCCCAGCATTTT.

The chain links TRBV9 to TRBJ2-2; tentatively, D is TRBD1 (6 bases). Germline-derived CDR1 and CDR2 are SGDLS and YYNGEE. CDR3 length: 15 amino acids. The V gene lost 4 bases and the J gene lost 2 bases, with 12 bases spanning the gap. DNA for the CDR3: TGTGCCAGCAGCTCACAGGGAATCAACACCGGGGAGCTGTTTTTT. Its protein product is CASSSQGINTGELFF.

This clone was observed once. The rearrangement links TRBV11-2 to TRBJ1-2; 9 positions agree with TRBD1. The CDR3 covers 13 residues. CDR1 and CDR2 (germline): SGHAT, FQNNGV. J was trimmed by 8 bases and V by 5 bases; bases with no gene match: 6. CDR3 protein: CASSPGTGFGYTF. In nucleotides, the CDR3 is TGTGCCAGCAGCCCCGGGACAGGGTTCGGCTACACCTTC.

V usage is TRBV5-8 and J usage is TRBJ2-1; 9 nucleotides align to TRBD2. The V gene's germline CDR1 is SGHTS and CDR2 YDEGEE. This CDR3 spans 15 amino acids. V lost 3 bases, J lost 8 bases, and 9 bases stayed unmatched. CDR3 sequence: CASSSTGTSFHEQFF. CDR3 bases: TGTGCCAGCAGCTCTACCGGGACTAGCTTCCATGAGCAGTTCTTC.

The chain couples TRBV9 to TRBJ2-4, with TRBD1 matching over 8 bases. Germline V gene data show CDR1 as SGDLS and CDR2 as YYNGEE. The V segment lost 0 bases and the J segment 0 bases; nucleotides outside the gene matches: 11. CDR3 length: 19 residues. The CDR3 nucleotides read TGTGCCAGCAGCGTAGACCCAAGGCGACAGGGGAAAGCCAAAAACATTCAGTACTTC. This sequence encodes CASSVDPRRQGKAKNIQYF.

The rearrangement joins TRBV18 to TRBJ2-1, with TRBD2 matching over 11 bases. There are 16 residues in the CDR3. Germline lookup yields CDR1 KGHSH and CDR2 LQKENI. The trim removed 4 bases at V and 3 bases at J, leaving 5 bases unmatched. In DNA, the CDR3 is TGTGCCAGCTCACGTGTAGCGGGAGGGGACTACAATGAGCAGTTCTTC. Protein product: CASSRVAGGDYNEQFF.

The V gene is TRBV6-6, the J gene TRBJ1-4; D perhaps matches TRBD1 (5 bases). Germline assignment: CDR1 MNHNY and CDR2 SVGAGI (reference sequence). The CDR3 contains 14 residues. Trimming took off 7 bases at V and 7 bases at J, with 16 bases between the two ends. The CDR3 is CASIGGASGEKLFF. In DNA, the CDR3 is TGTGCCAGCATAGGAGGGGCCTCTGGTGAAAAACTGTTTTTT.

The chain employs TRBV5-1 and TRBJ2-7; tentatively, D is TRBD2 (5 bases). With 2 bases removed from V and 1 base from J, the gap between germline ends came to 10 bases. This CDR3 spans 14 amino acids. Germline V gene sequence: CDR1 SGHRS, CDR2 YFSETQ. The CDR3, as DNA: TGCGCCAGCAGCTTAAGCGGCCAATCCTACGAGCAGTACTTC. It yields the protein CASSLSGQSYEQYF.

V and J are TRBV9 and TRBJ2-3, with D hard to call. Germline V gene data show CDR1 as SGDLS and CDR2 as YYNGEE. V lost 4 bases and J 2 bases, leaving 11 bases between the germline ends. The length of the CDR3 is 14 residues. The CDR3 protein is CASSPGESTDTQYF. Here the CDR3 DNA reads TGTGCCAGCAGCCCCGGTGAATCCACAGATACGCAGTATTTT.

The V and J genes are TRBV27 and TRBJ2-5; 7 bases line up with TRBD2. There are 15 residues in the CDR3. Germline CDR1 is MNHEY and CDR2 is SMNVEV (reference sequence). V shed 10 bases and J 4 bases; nucleotides not matched to a gene: 15. CDR3 in DNA: TGTGCCATCGGGCCGGGAGGTCCACGACGAGAGACCCAGTACTTC. It yields the protein CAIGPGGPRRETQYF.

The chain uses TRBV7-9 and TRBJ1-3; D gene ambiguous. The germline CDR1 and CDR2 sequences are SEHNR and FQNEAQ (reference sequence). This CDR3 is 12 amino acids long. V shed 7 bases and J shed 4 bases, with 8 bases lying between them. CDR3 nucleotides: TGTGCCAGCACAACCGGGGGAAACACCATATATTTT. It codes for CASTTGGNTIYF.

J is TRBJ2-1 and V is TRBV27, with unresolved D. Trimming left V 5 bases short and J 7 bases short, with 12 bases between. This CDR3 contains 13 residues. Germline CDR1 and CDR2: MNHEY and SMNVEV (reference sequence). The CDR3 DNA reads TGTGCCAGCAGTCTCCAAACTCGGAATGAGCAGTTCTTC. Residues: CASSLQTRNEQFF.

The rearrangement uses TRBV7-9 and TRBJ1-5, with 8 bases lining up with TRBD1. J lost 6 bases, V lost 10 bases, and 8 bases had no gene match. This CDR3 region has 13 residues. Germline values: CDR1 SEHNR, CDR2 FQNEAQ (reference sequence). CDR3 sequence: CATAGGGSQPQHF. The CDR3 DNA sequence: TGTGCCACAGCAGGGGGCGGGAGTCAGCCCCAGCATTTT.

The chain employs TRBV29-1 and TRBJ2-5; 9 bases agree with TRBD1. The V gene end was trimmed by 6 bases and the J gene end by 2 bases; junction bases not matched to a gene: 13. CDR3 length: 16 amino acids. In germline, CDR1 is SQVTM, CDR2 ANQGSEA. The CDR3 region is CSVGQGQWGFQETQYF. The DNA for the CDR3 is TGCAGCGTGGGACAGGGACAGTGGGGATTTCAAGAGACCCAGTACTTC.

The chain links TRBV30 to TRBJ2-1; 8 bases agree with TRBD2. The CDR3 consists of 14 residues. Germline V gene lookup returns CDR1 GTSNPN and CDR2 SVGIG (reference sequence). After removal of 4 bases from V and 8 bases from J, the junction contained 10 bases not matched to a gene. The CDR3 sequence is CAWNLFDGGDEQFF. The CDR3 DNA reads TGTGCCTGGAATCTTTTTGACGGGGGGGATGAGCAGTTCTTC.

The chain carries TRBV25-1 and TRBJ1-5, with D perhaps TRBD1 (5 bases). Germline assignment: CDR1 MGHDK and CDR2 SYGVNS. The germline V and J ends were trimmed by 3 bases and 2 bases, with 8 bases remaining between them. The CDR3 extends over 14 amino acids. The CDR3 DNA reads TGTGCCAGCAGTGAGGGAGGGGGCAATCAGCCCCAGCATTTT. This translates into CASSEGGGNQPQHF.

The chain carries TRBV18 and TRBJ2-7; no definite D call. CDR3 size: 15 residues. The V gene lost 6 bases and the J gene lost 2 bases, with 17 bases spanning the gap. Germline CDR1 and CDR2: KGHSH and LQKENI. The CDR3 bases are TGTGCCAGCTCCCCTCCTACCACGTCCCCCTACGAGCAGTACTTC. Protein product: CASSPPTTSPYEQYF.

This clone was found a few times. This rearrangement joins TRBV6-4 to TRBJ2-1, with 8 bases aligning to TRBD1. The J segment lost 8 bases and the V segment lost 0 bases, leaving 6 bases of the junction unmatched. The CDR3 loop spans 15 amino acids. Germline V gene lookup returns CDR1 MRHNA and CDR2 SNTAGT. The CDR3 sequence: CASSDSQDRAHEQFF. CDR3 coding DNA: TGTGCCAGCAGTGACTCGCAGGACAGGGCGCATGAGCAGTTCTTC.

The chain recombines TRBV2 with TRBJ2-7; 8 positions agree with TRBD2. The V gene end was trimmed by 4 bases and the J gene end by 7 bases; junction bases not matched to a gene: 6. The germline V gene encodes CDR1 SNHLY and CDR2 FYNNEI. This CDR3 is built from 13 residues. Here the CDR3 reads CASSVETSDEQYF. In DNA form, the CDR3 reads TGTGCCAGCAGTGTCGAGACTAGCGATGAGCAGTACTTC.

This clone was counted only a few times. V usage is TRBV7-8 and J usage is TRBJ1-1; D is perhaps TRBD1 (5 bases). V gave up 7 bases and J gave up 4 bases, with 19 bases separating them. This CDR3 is built from 15 residues. Germline V lookup: CDR1 SGHVS, CDR2 FQNEAQ. CDR3 DNA sequence: TGTGCCAGCATCTCGGGACTTCCCGGTCCCACTGAAGCTTTCTTT. It codes for CASISGLPGPTEAFF.

As concerns this clone: At one end the junction does not follow the germline gene, possibly because of a read error. In the same sample, other DNA sequences code for this CDR3. The CDR3 DNA sequence: TGCGCCAGCAGTCAAGATCCACTGACGGGGACCGGGGAGCTGTTTTTT. It translates to CASSQDPLTGTGELFF. V and J are TRBV4-3 and TRBJ2-2; a weak D match, TRBD2 (5 bases). CDR3 length equals 16 residues. Germline CDR1 and CDR2: LGHNA and YSLEER.

The V gene is TRBV5-6, the J gene TRBJ1-4, with TRBD1 matching over 7 bases. V lost 2 bases, J lost 5 bases, and 3 bases stayed unmatched. Germline V CDR1 and CDR2: SGHDT, YYEEEE. The CDR3 totals 14 residues. The chain's CDR3 is CASSLRGLNEKLFF. The CDR3 bases are TGTGCCAGCAGCTTAAGGGGGCTAAATGAAAAACTGTTTTTT.

About this clone: Distinct nucleotide sequences in the sample also encode this CDR3. The chain recombines TRBV28 with TRBJ1-5, with 9 bases aligning to TRBD1. V dropped 4 bases and J dropped 4; count of bases not matched to a gene: 2. CDR3 length: 14 amino acids. Germline loops: CDR1 MDHEN, CDR2 SYDVKM. In nucleotides, the CDR3 is TGTGCCAGCAGTTCAGGACAGGGGAATCAGCCCCAGCATTTT. This translates into CASSSGQGNQPQHF. The variable domain in full, completed from reference TRBV28 and TRBJ1-5, reads DVKVTQSSRYLVKRTGEKVFLECVQDMDHENMFWYRQDPGLGLRLIYFSYDVKMKEKGDIPEGYSVSREKKERFSLILESASTNQTSMYLCASSSGQGNQPQHFGDGTRLSIL.

The chain combines TRBV7-3 with TRBJ2-3; 7 bases map to TRBD2. The CDR3 covers 16 residues. Unmatched junction bases numbered 8, after V lost 5 bases and J lost 0 bases. The germline V gene has CDR1 SGHTA and CDR2 FQGTGA. CDR3 sequence (DNA): TGTGCCAGCAGCGACAACAGCGGGACTAGCACAGATACGCAGTATTTT. Amino acid sequence: CASSDNSGTSTDTQYF. The variable domain in full, with the rest retrieved from reference TRBV7-3 and TRBJ2-3, is GAGVSQTPSNKVTEKGKYVELRCDPISGHTALYWYRQSLGQGPEFLIYFQGTGAADDSGLPNDRFFAVRPEGSVSTLKIQRTERGDSAVYLCASSDNSGTSTDTQYFGPGTRLTVL.

This chain joins TRBV5-1 and TRBJ1-1; D gene ambiguous. V gave up 3 bases and J gave up 1 base, with 10 bases separating them. The CDR3 consists of 14 residues. Germline loops: CDR1 SGHRS, CDR2 YFSETQ. CDR3 region: CASSSRTGNTEAFF. The DNA of the CDR3 is TGCGCCAGCAGCTCTCGGACTGGGAACACTGAAGCTTTCTTT.

The rearrangement joins TRBV13 to TRBJ2-5; D possibly corresponds to TRBD2 (5 bases). Germline V gene lookup returns CDR1 PRHDT and CDR2 FYEKMQ (reference sequence). The V end was cut by 3 bases, the J end by 3 bases, with 14 bases between. The CDR3 spans 15 residues. The CDR3 loop reads CASSFPPGVEETQYF. CDR3 nucleotides: TGTGCCAGCAGCTTCCCCCCCGGGGTAGAAGAGACCCAGTACTTC.

This clone was seen a handful of times. The gene calls are TRBV6-5 and TRBJ2-3; 10 bases are shared with TRBD2. With V trimmed by 4 bases and J by 4 bases, 5 bases remained unmatched. The germline gives CDR1 MNHEY, CDR2 SVGAGI. CDR3 size: 15 residues. CDR3 in DNA: TGTGCCAGCAGTTCCTCTAGCGGGAGTTCAGATACGCAGTATTTT. This codes for CASSSSSGSSDTQYF.